The clone carrying this T cell receptor beta chain was picked up a small number of times. Trimming stripped 6 bases from V and 2 bases from J, with 10 bases between. Germline V gene data show CDR1 as SGHVS and CDR2 as FQNEAQ. The CDR3 extends over 13 amino acids. Assay used: immunoSEQ multiplex PCR; TCRdb lists only in-frame clones, some missing. The sample has approximately 46,000 clones, approximately 80% seen once. The sample comes from a study of blood T cell repertoires in COVID-19. The source material was peripheral blood. This chain joins TRBV7-8 and TRBJ2-5; weak D call: TRBD2 (5 bases). This sequence was found in a human donor in a cohort sampled during active COVID-19. The CDR3 is CASRNGIQETQYF. The CDR3 coding sequence is TGTGCCAGCAGGAACGGGATACAAGAGACCCAGTACTTC.